The 8 T cell receptor beta chains reported below all come from one sample, sequenced in a study of patients and donors after allogeneic stem cell transplantation. TCRdb reanalysed the RT-PCR reads using MiXCR and keeps one entry per CDR3 protein. The table shows about 200,000 distinct CDR3 sequences, with around two fifths occurring only once. Sequences were obtained from blood, either unsorted or a sorted T cell fraction (not recorded which). These receptors all stem from a human donor who was either an allogeneic HSCT recipient or a stem cell or donor lymphocyte infusion donor (not recorded which). It is not recorded whose cells these are; they may come from a transplant donor.

The J gene is TRBJ1-4, the V gene TRBV7-2; D gene ambiguous. The V gene's germline CDR1 is SGHTA and CDR2 FQGNSA. The V end was cut by 1 base, the J end by 0 bases, with 6 bases between. This CDR3 has 15 residues. CDR3 coding DNA: TGTGCCAGCAGCTTAGTTAAGGCAACTAATGAAAAACTGTTTTTT. Residues: CASSLVKATNEKLFF.

This sequence joins TRBV20-1 and TRBJ2-1; D remains ambiguous. CDR3 length: 15 amino acids. Between the trimmed V and J ends, which lost 0 bases and 2 bases, there was a span of 11 bases. Germline loops: CDR1 DFQATT, CDR2 SNEGSKA (reference sequence). The CDR3 reads CSARDIGRTYNEQFF. The CDR3 bases are TGCAGTGCTAGAGATATTGGGCGAACCTACAATGAGCAGTTCTTC.

Only a few counts were recorded for this clonotype. The rearrangement uses TRBV15 and TRBJ1-1; D perhaps matches TRBD1 (6 bases). The CDR3 spans 15 residues. V was shortened by 1 base and J by 0 bases, with 9 bases between the two germline ends. The germline CDR1 and CDR2 sequences are LNHNV and YYDKDF (reference sequence). The CDR3 is CATSRVGQLNTEAFF. CDR3 coding DNA: TGTGCCACCAGCAGAGTAGGACAGTTGAACACTGAAGCTTTCTTT.

The V gene is TRBV6-2 or TRBV6-3, the J gene TRBJ1-2; tentative D call: TRBD1 (5 bases). Germline V gene lookup returns CDR1 MNHEY and CDR2 SVGEGT. Deletions cut 6 bases from V and 6 bases from J, with 20 bases between. The CDR3 is 15 amino acids. CDR3 DNA: TGTGCCAGCAGCCACCCAGTCGGGACGGACAATGGCTACACCTTC. It encodes CASSHPVGTDNGYTF.

This chain connects TRBV29-1 to TRBJ2-3; D is unclear. This CDR3 contains 13 residues. V lost 4 bases and J lost 2, with 10 bases in between. Germline CDR1 and CDR2: SQVTM and ANQGSEA. The CDR3: CSVVTGLTDTQYF. The CDR3 DNA reads as TGCAGCGTTGTGACGGGCCTCACAGATACGCAGTATTTT.

Only a few counts were recorded for this clonotype. The chain links TRBV12-3 or TRBV12-4 to TRBJ1-4; 7 bases are shared with TRBD1. J was trimmed by 5 bases and V by 5 bases; bases with no gene match: 8. This CDR3 contains 15 residues. The DNA for the CDR3 is TGTGCCAGCAGTCTTGGGACAGTAGGGAATGAAAAACTGTTTTTT. Its protein is CASSLGTVGNEKLFF.

J is TRBJ2-3 and V is TRBV19, with no clear D. The CDR3 extends over 11 amino acids. Germline CDR1 is LNHDA and CDR2 is SQIVND (reference sequence). Trimming removed 8 bases from V and 5 bases from J, with 8 bases in between. The chain's CDR3 is CASSTRDTQYF. CDR3 in DNA: TGTGCCAGTTCGACTCGAGATACGCAGTATTTT.

The J gene is TRBJ2-7, the V gene TRBV7-9; D is uncertain. Germline loops: CDR1 SEHNR, CDR2 FQNEAQ (reference sequence). V was pared by 1 base and J by 5 bases, with 12 bases between. This CDR3 spans 14 amino acids. The CDR3: CASSLGALGHEQYF. CDR3 bases: TGTGCCAGCAGCTTAGGGGCTCTTGGCCACGAGCAGTACTTC.